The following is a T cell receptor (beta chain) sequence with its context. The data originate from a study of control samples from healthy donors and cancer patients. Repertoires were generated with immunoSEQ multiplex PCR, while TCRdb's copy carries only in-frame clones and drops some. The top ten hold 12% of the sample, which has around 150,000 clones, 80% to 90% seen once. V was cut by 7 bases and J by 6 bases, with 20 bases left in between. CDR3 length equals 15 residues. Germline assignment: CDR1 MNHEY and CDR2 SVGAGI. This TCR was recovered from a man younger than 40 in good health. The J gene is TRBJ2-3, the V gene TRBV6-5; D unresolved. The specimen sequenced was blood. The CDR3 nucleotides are TGTGCCAGCACCGAACCCCGTTCCCGAGGTGATACGCAGTATTTT. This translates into CASTEPRSRGDTQYF.